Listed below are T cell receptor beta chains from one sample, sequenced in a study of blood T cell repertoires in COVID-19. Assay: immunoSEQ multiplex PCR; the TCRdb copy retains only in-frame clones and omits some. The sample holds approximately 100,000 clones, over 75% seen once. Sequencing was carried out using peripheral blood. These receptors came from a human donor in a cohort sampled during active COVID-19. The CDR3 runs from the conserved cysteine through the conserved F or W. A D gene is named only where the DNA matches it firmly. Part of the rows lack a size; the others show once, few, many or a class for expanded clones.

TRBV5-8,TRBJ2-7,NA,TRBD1,CASRRDRPYEQYF,TGTGCCAGCAGACGGGACAGACCCTACGAGCAGTACTTC
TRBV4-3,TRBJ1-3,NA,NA,CASSLSRGSGNTIYF,TGCGCCAGCAGCCTCTCCCGGGGCTCTGGAAACACCATATATTTT
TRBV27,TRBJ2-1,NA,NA,CASSFIRGPGEQFF,TGTGCCAGCAGTTTTATCCGGGGTCCGGGAGAGCAGTTCTTC
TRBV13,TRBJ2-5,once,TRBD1,CASSDSSGTGEDETQYF,TGTGCCAGCAGCGACAGTTCCGGGACAGGGGAAGATGAGACCCAGTACTTC
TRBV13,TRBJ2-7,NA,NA,CASSLAGSPSYEQYF,TGTGCCAGCAGCTTAGCGGGGTCCCCCTCCTACGAGCAGTACTTC
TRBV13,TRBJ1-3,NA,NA,CASSLYSGYSGNTIYF,TGTGCCAGCAGCTTATATTCAGGGTACTCTGGAAACACCATATATTTT
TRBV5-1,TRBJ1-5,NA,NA,CASSPRPGRENQPQHF,TGCGCCAGCAGCCCCAGGCCGGGTAGGGAGAATCAGCCCCAGCATTTT
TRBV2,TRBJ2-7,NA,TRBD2,CASSEEGLAGLYEQYF,TGTGCCAGCAGTGAAGAAGGGCTAGCGGGACTTTACGAGCAGTACTTC
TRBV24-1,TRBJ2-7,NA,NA,CATSGGQSGEQYF,TGTGCCACCAGTGGGGGACAATCGGGGGAGCAGTACTTC
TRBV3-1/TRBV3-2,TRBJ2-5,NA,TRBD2,CASSQAGGPYETQYF,TGTGCCAGCAGCCAAGCGGGAGGGCCGTATGAGACCCAGTACTTC
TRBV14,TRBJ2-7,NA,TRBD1,CASSRQGANLWEQYF,TGTGCCAGCAGCCGACAGGGGGCCAATCTCTGGGAGCAGTACTTC
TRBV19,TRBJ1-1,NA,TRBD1,CASIVDRGLNTEAFF,TGTGCCAGTATCGTCGACAGGGGTTTGAACACTGAAGCTTTCTTT
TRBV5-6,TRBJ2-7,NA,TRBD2,CASSLELAEIYEQYF,TGTGCCAGCAGCTTGGAACTAGCGGAGATATACGAGCAGTACTTC
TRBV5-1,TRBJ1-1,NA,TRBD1,CASSTDRGAEAFF,TGCGCCAGCAGCACCGACAGGGGCGCTGAAGCTTTCTTT
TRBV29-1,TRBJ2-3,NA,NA,CSGGGGLDTQYF,TGCAGCGGTGGGGGGGGGCTGGATACGCAGTATTTT
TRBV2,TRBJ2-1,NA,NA,CASSSGPSYNEQFF,TGTGCCAGCAGTTCAGGGCCATCCTACAATGAGCAGTTCTTC
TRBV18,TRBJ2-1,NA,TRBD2,CASSQTEKTSGVKQFF,TGTGCCAGCTCACAGACGGAGAAGACTAGCGGGGTCAAGCAGTTCTTC
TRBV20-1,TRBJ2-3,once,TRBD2,CSASDSGRGLPDTQYF,TGCAGTGCTAGTGATAGCGGGAGAGGTCTCCCAGATACGCAGTATTTT
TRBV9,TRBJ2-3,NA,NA,CASSVVGTDTQYF,TGTGCCAGCAGCGTAGTCGGGACAGATACGCAGTATTTT
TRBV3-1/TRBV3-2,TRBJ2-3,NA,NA,CASSWTALGADTQYF,TGTGCCAGCAGTTGGACTGCCCTCGGTGCAGATACGCAGTATTTT
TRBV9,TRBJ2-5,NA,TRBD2,CASSGTLASQETQYF,TGTGCCAGCAGCGGGACACTAGCGTCCCAAGAGACCCAGTACTTC
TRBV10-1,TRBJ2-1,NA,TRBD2,CASSEGLAGYNEQFF,TGCGCCAGCAGTGAGGGACTAGCGGGATACAATGAGCAGTTCTTC
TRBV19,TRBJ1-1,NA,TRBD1,CASSLRTGGGSEAFF,TGTGCCAGTAGTCTCCGGACAGGGGGTGGGTCTGAAGCTTTCTTT
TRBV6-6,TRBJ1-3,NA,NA,CATQLDTIYF,TGTGCCACCCAACTTGACACCATATATTTT
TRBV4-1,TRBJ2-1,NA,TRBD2,CASTLLAGGLSSYNEQFF,TGCGCCAGCACCTTGCTAGCGGGGGGCCTTAGCTCCTACAATGAGCAGTTCTTC
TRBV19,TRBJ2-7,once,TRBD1,CASRHTDRYEQYF,TGTGCCAGTAGGCACACGGACAGGTACGAGCAGTACTTC